This TCR beta chain was recorded in a study of T cell repertoires in cytomegalovirus infection. Whole-study context: From public TCR beta signatures came an indication of both CMV infection and matching HLA type. The study's findings and limits: CMV carriers having the relevant HLA were flagged by cumulative public TCR beta family frequency. CMV-specific TCR beta clonotypes restricted by HLA-C dominated the ex vivo response.

Germline assignment: CDR1 SGHTA and CDR2 FQGTGA. This CDR3 comprises 14 residues. The V and J ends lost 5 bases and 6 bases, in that order; junction bases with no gene match: 4. About this clonotype: What it binds is unknown.

From the reads, TCRdb called clonotypes with MiXCR, one entry per CDR3 protein. The sample shows about 300,000 distinct CDR3 sequences, approximately 8.9% of them seen only once. The TCR was taken from a human donor in good health (CMV status not recorded). Some clones in this sample may be carry-over from other donors' samples. Sequences were obtained from PBMCs. The chain couples TRBV7-3 to TRBJ2-2, with 9 bases aligning to TRBD1. The CDR3 sequence: CASSMTGGPGELFF. The DNA of the CDR3 is TGTGCCAGCAGCATGACAGGGGGTCCCGGGGAGCTGTTTTTT.